This passage covers 17 T cell receptor beta chains from one sample sequenced in a study of patients and donors after allogeneic stem cell transplantation. TCRdb called the RT-PCR reads again in MiXCR, with one record for every CDR3 protein. Counted here are about 160,000 distinct CDR3 sequences, 24% occurring once; the ten biggest clones make up roughly 26%. The sequencing sample was made of blood, either unsorted or a sorted T cell fraction (not recorded which). The receptors derive from a human donor who was either an allogeneic HSCT recipient or a stem cell or donor lymphocyte infusion donor (not recorded which). It is not recorded whose cells these are; they may come from a transplant donor.

The chain couples TRBV27 to TRBJ1-6; D gene unclear. The CDR3 consists of 12 residues. V gave up 6 bases and J gave up 7 bases, with 7 bases separating them. Per germline, CDR1 MNHEY and CDR2 SMNVEV (reference sequence). The CDR3 spells CASRQGNSPLHF. Here the CDR3 DNA reads TGTGCCAGCAGACAAGGGAATTCACCCCTCCACTTT.

The chain links TRBV6-6 to TRBJ2-5, with TRBD1 matching 9 bases. V shed 6 bases and J 5 bases; nucleotides not matched to a gene: 7. The CDR3 has 14 amino acids. Germline V CDR1 and CDR2: MNHNY, SVGAGI (reference sequence). CDR3 sequence (DNA): TGTGCCAGCAGAGAACAGGGGGCGCGGGAGACCCAGTACTTC. It encodes CASREQGARETQYF.

There are many counts of this clonotype. The V call is TRBV20-1, the J call TRBJ1-2, with TRBD1 identical over 9 bases. The CDR3 runs to 13 residues. V trimming: 5 bases; J trimming: 4 bases; junction bases outside the gene matches: 5. Germline loops: CDR1 DFQATT, CDR2 SNEGSKA (reference sequence). In DNA, the CDR3 is TGCAGTGCTGGGACAGGGACCTTCTATGGCTACACCTTC. Its protein product is CSAGTGTFYGYTF.

This rearrangement joins TRBV5-1 to TRBJ2-7, with 7 nucleotides matching TRBD1. The V segment lost 4 bases and the J segment 3 bases; nucleotides outside the gene matches: 10. CDR1 SGHRS and CDR2 YFSETQ come from the germline V gene. The CDR3 runs to 15 residues. CDR3 nucleotides: TGCGCCAGCAGCATAGACAGGGAAGTGGGCTACGAGCAGTACTTC. This encodes CASSIDREVGYEQYF. The full variable domain, with the rest looked up from reference TRBV5-1 and TRBJ2-7, is KAGVTQTPRYLIKTRGQQVTLSCSPISGHRSVSWYQQTPGQGLQFLFEYFSETQRNKGNFPGRFSGRQFSNSRSEMNVSTLELGDSALYLCASSIDREVGYEQYFGPGTRLTVT.

Many counts were recorded for this clonotype. The chain joins TRBV12-3 or TRBV12-4 to TRBJ1-4, with D possibly TRBD1 on 6 matching bases. With 4 bases removed from V and 8 bases from J, the gap between germline ends came to 14 bases. This CDR3 is 14 amino acids long. This chain's CDR3 is CASSSTGIGEKLFF. CDR3 DNA sequence: TGTGCCAGCAGTTCCACAGGGATCGGCGAAAAACTGTTTTTT.

This clonotype was detected only a few times. The chain recombines TRBV6-6 with TRBJ1-4; TRBD1 matches at 8 bases. Germline V gives CDR1 MNHNY, CDR2 SVGAGI (reference sequence). J gave up 6 bases and V 8 bases, and 5 bases lay outside the gene matches. The CDR3 extends over 13 amino acids. CDR3 nucleotides: TGTGCCAGCTTAGGGACAGGTTATGAAAAACTGTTTTTT. Translating gives CASLGTGYEKLFF.

This clonotype was found once. The rearrangement uses TRBV29-1 and TRBJ2-4; TRBD1 matches at 8 bases. The junction had 1 base not matched to a gene; V was cut back by 5 bases and J by 4 bases. The CDR3 extends over 12 amino acids. From germline, CDR1 is SQVTM and CDR2 ANQGSEA. The CDR3 coding sequence is TGCAGCGTTAGGACAGGGAAAAACATTCAGTACTTC. Its protein product is CSVRTGKNIQYF.

In this sample, this clonotype turned up a few times. The V call is TRBV6-5, the J call TRBJ1-1, with D possibly matching TRBD1 (5 bases). The CDR3 runs to 14 residues. V was shortened by 0 bases and J by 13 bases, with 18 bases between the two germline ends. Germline CDR1 reads MNHEY; CDR2 reads SVGAGI. CDR3 DNA sequence: TGTGCCAGCAGTTACTCGGGACCGGGTGACTCTTGTTTCTTT. Residues: CASSYSGPGDSCFF.

This clonotype was seen many times. The V gene is TRBV7-3, the J gene TRBJ1-2; D unclear. Germline V lookup: CDR1 SGHTA, CDR2 FQGTGA. The CDR3 has 12 residues. Trimming left V 5 bases short and J 6 bases short, with 10 bases between. The CDR3 is CASSKGRDGYTF. The CDR3 bases are TGTGCCAGCAGCAAAGGACGGGATGGCTACACCTTC.

This clonotype showed up just a few times. The rearrangement uses TRBV7-9 and TRBJ2-5; 7 nucleotides align to TRBD1. Germline V lookup: CDR1 SEHNR, CDR2 FQNEAQ (reference sequence). CDR3 length: 16 amino acids. The V and J ends lost 5 bases and 1 base, in that order; junction bases with no gene match: 10. CDR3 region: CASSEGQTSPQETQYF. DNA of the CDR3: TGTGCCAGCAGCGAGGGACAGACCTCGCCCCAAGAGACCCAGTACTTC.

Concerning this clonotype itself: An end of the junction does not agree with germline; a read error may underlie this. V is TRBV4-3 and J is TRBJ2-6; a weak D match, TRBD2 (5 bases). This CDR3 has 16 amino acids. Germline assignment: CDR1 LGHNA and CDR2 YSLEER. CDR3 sequence: CASSEEGVSGANVLTF. The DNA of the CDR3 is TGCGCCAGCAGCGAAGAGGGAGTTTCTGGGGCCAACGTCCTGACTTTC.

The V and J genes are TRBV7-3 and TRBJ2-3, with D tentatively TRBD1 (6 bases). The germline V and J ends were trimmed by 2 bases and 4 bases, with 10 bases remaining between them. This CDR3 has 14 amino acids. Germline CDR1 and CDR2: SGHTA and FQGTGA. The CDR3 DNA reads as TGTGCCAGCAGCTTAGGCAGGGGAGCAGATACGCAGTATTTT. Its translation is CASSLGRGADTQYF.

This clonotype was seen a few times. The chain employs TRBV7-4 and TRBJ1-2; 7 bases align to TRBD1. Germline-derived CDR1 and CDR2 are SGHVT and SQSDAQ. CDR3 size: 15 residues. Trimming removed 2 bases from V and 2 bases from J; junction bases left unmatched: 5. CDR3 amino acids: CASSLLQDRNYGYTF. CDR3 in DNA: TGTGCCAGCAGCTTACTACAGGACAGGAACTATGGCTACACCTTC.

This clonotype was recorded a few times. The chain uses TRBV18 and TRBJ2-1; D gene uncertain. V shed 3 bases and J shed 5 bases, with 8 bases lying between them. The CDR3 is 13 residues long. CDR1 is KGHSH and CDR2 is LQKENI in the germline V gene. CDR3 sequence (DNA): TGTGCCAGCTCACCGGCAGGCAACAATGAGCAGTTCTTC. Protein: CASSPAGNNEQFF.

This clonotype was observed a handful of times. This chain uses TRBV29-1 with TRBJ1-2, with D uncertain. Trimming left V 2 bases short and J 2 bases short, with 9 bases between. The CDR3 is 13 residues long. Germline CDR1 and CDR2: SQVTM and ANQGSEA. The CDR3 region is CSVELSENYGYTF. The CDR3 nucleotides are TGCAGCGTTGAACTATCTGAAAACTATGGCTACACCTTC.

The chain employs TRBV20-1 and TRBJ2-3, with no clear D. CDR1 DFQATT and CDR2 SNEGSKA come from the germline V gene (reference sequence). The CDR3 spans 16 residues. Trimming removed 1 base at V and 5 bases at J, with 19 bases between. DNA for the CDR3: TGCAGTGCTAGAGGCGTAGGGATCACACGTAAAGATACGCAGTATTTT. Protein product: CSARGVGITRKDTQYF.

This chain connects TRBV5-4 to TRBJ2-1; D call uncertain. CDR1 is SGHNT and CDR2 is YYREEE in the germline V gene (reference sequence). This CDR3 has 13 amino acids. Trimming removed 4 bases from V and 3 bases from J, with 8 bases in between. DNA for the CDR3: TGTGCCAGCAGCCAGACGGTCTACAATGAGCAGTTCTTC. Amino acid sequence: CASSQTVYNEQFF. Full variable domain (remainder filled in from reference TRBV5-4 and TRBJ2-1): ETGVTQSPTHLIKTRGQQVTLRCSSQSGHNTVSWYQQALGQGPQFIFQYYREEENGRGNFPPRFSGLQFPNYSSELNVNALELDDSALYLCASSQTVYNEQFFGPGTRLTVL.